This T cell receptor (beta chain) was identified in a study of siplizumab effects on memory and regulatory T cells (dated by TCRdb to about 2019). Turning to the overall study: The study looked at the effect of siplizumab, an anti-CD2 antibody, on alloreactive T-cell subsets in allogeneic mixed lymphocyte reactions made from human PBMCs.

TCRbeta CDR3 sequencing was performed on sorted unstimulated T cells and on proliferating T cells recovered from mixed lymphocyte reactions. Fresh whole blood from 9 to 10 HLA-typed healthy donors served as the source for isolating PBMCs. Unstimulated CD4+ regulatory T cells were FACS-sorted to map the origin of alloreactive clones. The germline V gene supplies CDR1 MNHNS and CDR2 SASEGT. The CDR3 runs 11 amino acids, cysteine and phenylalanine included. The read is trimmed to its CDR3 DNA, 33 bases read in frame from base 1. V loses 5 bases of germline sequence and J loses 3 bases, and the interval between the two ends is 3 bases. The protocol used for the library was the immunoSEQ multiplex PCR assay. The deep sequencing platform assayed about 10^5 TCR templates per sample. Genomic DNA extracted from sorted T cells was used for TCRbeta CDR3 sequencing. The paper's processing steps were these. The R programming language was used for clonal analysis of the TCRbeta CDR3 data. Comparing unstimulated samples against CFSE-low samples taken after the reaction was how alloreactive CD4+ and CD8+ clones were defined. Regulatory or non-regulatory origin was assigned to alloreactive CD4+ clones by matching of sequences to sorted unstimulated Treg and non-Treg repertoires. TCRdb took over this immuneACCESS table, retaining in-frame rearrangements with V and J assigned. Such tables are incomplete; in checked studies, under half of the missing clones stem from an unresolved V gene, and the remainder is unexplained. From that table come the V and J calls and clone size; the DNA was used to work out D and trimming. This sample is represented by some 100,000 clones; 94% of them were singletons. Around 0.6% of the sample is in the top ten clones.

For this clone: The antigen this receptor binds is unknown. No clone much larger than this one lies a single base away; base qualities are absent.

Paper-wide results and their limitations: Roughly 80-97% of proliferating CD4+ or CD8+ clones could not be assigned a naive or memory phenotype. Unstimulated naive T cells appeared more diverse than memory T cells, and naive cells seemed to contribute substantially to the alloresponse. Whether proliferating Tregs from siplizumab cultures actually had suppressive function was not functionally confirmed. Among mappable alloreactive CD4+ clones, the Treg-derived fraction averaged around 70% with siplizumab versus about 27% in control reactions. Sequences below about 10^-5 frequency were poorly captured, so only a minor fraction of alloreactive clones could be mapped to unstimulated subsets. The cumulative frequency of alloreactive sequences traceable to unstimulated CD4+ memory T cells was significantly reduced by siplizumab.

Material: Tregs sorted from blood. The rearrangement combines TRBV6-1 with TRBJ2-3, with no confidently assigned D gene. This TCR was recovered from a human donor in good health. The CDR3 protein: CASSWTDTQYF. In nucleotides, the sequence is TGTGCCAGCAGTTGGACAGATACGCAGTATTTT.